These 7 T cell receptor beta chains were sequenced from one sample in a study of response to subunit inactivated influenza vaccine (dated by TCRdb to the late 2010s). Interpreted using the paper, the time point label stands for: 45 to 55 days after influenza vaccine administration. Receptors were amplified or captured by RT-PCR. The sequencer was an Illumina HiSeq 2500. The public sequencing data were trimmed at Q25 with fastp and processed into clonotypes with MiXCR by TCRdb, which kept only in-frame beta chains. Here each entry gathers all rows of one CDR3 protein and keeps the most common genes and DNA. For this sample there are about 160,000 distinct CDR3 sequences; around 9.9% appear just once. Clones ranked in the top ten supply under 15% of the sample. Material: non-naive T cells sorted from PBMCs, obtained 40 to 50 days after vaccination. The cell subset or site label on this specimen signifies: memory T cell fraction. The receptor set was obtained from a man in his fifties who received an inactivated influenza vaccine. Donor details come from another sample of the same person, matched by shared clones.

This CDR3 reads CASSSVGTEAFF. CDR3 DNA: TGTGCCAGCAGTTCAGTGGGAACTGAAGCTTTCTTT. This chain links TRBV6-2 or TRBV6-3 with TRBJ1-1; D is unresolved. Deletions cut 4 bases from V and 5 bases from J, with 8 bases between. CDR1 and CDR2 (germline): MNHEY, SVGEGT. CDR3 length: 12 amino acids.

Note on this clonotype: Just one base apart from a much larger clone, this may be a read error. This chain uses TRBV12-5 with TRBJ2-3; D unclear. This CDR3 comprises 20 residues. V lost 0 bases and J lost 0, with 22 bases in between. Germline V gene data show CDR1 as LGHNT and CDR2 as FRNRAP. The CDR3, as DNA: TGTGCTAGTGGTTTGGTCCTCCAACGAGTCGTACAGCCTAGCACAGATACGCAGTATTTT. Protein sequence: CASGLVLQRVVQPSTDTQYF.

The chain carries TRBV2 and TRBJ1-5; 11 bases line up with TRBD1. Germline V gene lookup returns CDR1 SNHLY and CDR2 FYNNEI. The CDR3 runs 19 residues. Trimming removed 11 bases from V and 2 bases from J; junction bases left unmatched: 20. This CDR3 is CAFSSAGQGAHWGNQPQHF. The CDR3 nucleotides are TGTGCCTTCAGCAGCGCCGGACAGGGGGCTCATTGGGGCAATCAGCCCCAGCATTTT.

There are many counts of this clonotype. The chain joins TRBV12-3 or TRBV12-4 to TRBJ1-2; D ambiguous. The V end was cut by 4 bases, the J end by 4 bases, with 7 bases between. The CDR3 is made up of 12 amino acids. CDR3 sequence: CASSSGPYGYTF. The DNA of the CDR3 is TGTGCCAGCAGTTCTGGACCCTATGGCTACACCTTC.

This clonotype occurred a few times. The chain recombines TRBV20-1 with TRBJ2-7; D may be TRBD2 (6 bases). V shed 3 bases and J shed 3 bases, with 9 bases lying between them. The CDR3 length is 12 residues. CDR1 is DFQATT, CDR2 SNEGSKA, per germline (reference sequence). CDR3 protein: CSASAGYYEQYF. In DNA, the CDR3 is TGCAGTGCTAGCGCGGGATACTACGAGCAGTACTTC.

This chain links TRBV5-1 with TRBJ2-7, with unresolved D. Germline CDR1 reads SGHRS; CDR2 reads YFSETQ. V was clipped by 4 bases and J by 4 bases, with 6 bases between them. The CDR3 covers 11 residues. CDR3 DNA: TGCGCCAGCAGCGCCAATTACGAGCAGTACTTC. The encoded protein is CASSANYEQYF.

The V call is TRBV7-2, the J call TRBJ2-2; perhaps TRBD2 as D (6 bases). V was trimmed by 4 bases and J by 0 bases, leaving 9 bases between them. CDR3 size: 15 residues. The germline gives CDR1 SGHTA, CDR2 FQGNSA. CDR3 residues: CASSYSGTNTGELFF. The CDR3 coding sequence is TGTGCCAGCAGCTATAGCGGAACGAACACCGGGGAGCTGTTTTTT.